This T cell receptor (beta chain) was found in a study of metastatic and nonmetastatic thyroid tumors. Study information: Repertoires from malignant and benign thyroid patients were compared across blood and tumor or nodule tissue. Findings and limits, study-wide: Benign nodules were reported to have significantly lower TCR beta diversity than malignant thyroid tumors, in blood and tumor.

Notes on this clone: Its antigen is as yet unknown.

Ahead of thyroid surgery, no patient had received treatment of any kind. The CDR3 has 16 residues. Looked up from germline, CDR1 is SNHLY and CDR2 is FYNNEI. J was trimmed by 6 bases and V by 3 bases; bases with no gene match: 10. Study processing details: In papillary thyroid cancer, a distant-metastasis classifier was built using CDR3 differences across clinicopathological groups. From the PCR reads, TCRdb re-called clones with MiXCR. What appears here as the V and J calls and clone size reflects TCRdb's work, not the paper's. This sample has tens of thousands of clones, with roughly 15% found just once.

Sequenced sample: blood. This chain connects TRBV2 to TRBJ2-7; 11 nucleotides align to TRBD1. This clonotype was obtained from a female donor with papillary thyroid cancer or a benign thyroid nodule (not recorded which). Some clones in this sample may be carry-over from other donors' samples. CDR3 residues: CASSEHSTGTGGEQYF. Here the CDR3 DNA reads TGTGCCAGCAGTGAGCATTCCACTGGGACAGGGGGCGAGCAGTACTTC.